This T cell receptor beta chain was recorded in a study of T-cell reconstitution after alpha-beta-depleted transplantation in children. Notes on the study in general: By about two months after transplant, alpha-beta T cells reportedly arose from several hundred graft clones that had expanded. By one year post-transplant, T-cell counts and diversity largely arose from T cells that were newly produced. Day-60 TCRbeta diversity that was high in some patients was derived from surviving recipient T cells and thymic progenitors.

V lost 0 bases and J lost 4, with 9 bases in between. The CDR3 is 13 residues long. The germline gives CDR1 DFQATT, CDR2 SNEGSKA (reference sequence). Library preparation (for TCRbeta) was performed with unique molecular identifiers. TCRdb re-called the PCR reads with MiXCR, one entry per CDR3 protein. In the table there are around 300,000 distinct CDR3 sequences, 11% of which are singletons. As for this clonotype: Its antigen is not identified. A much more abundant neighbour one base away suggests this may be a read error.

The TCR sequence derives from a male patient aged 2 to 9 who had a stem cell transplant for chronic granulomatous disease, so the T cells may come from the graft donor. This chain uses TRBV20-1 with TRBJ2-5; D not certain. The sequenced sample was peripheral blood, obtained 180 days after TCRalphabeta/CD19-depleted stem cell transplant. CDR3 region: CSARDIVRETQYF. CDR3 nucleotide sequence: TGCAGTGCTAGAGATATAGTTCGAGAGACCCAGTACTTC.